This T cell receptor (beta chain) was retrieved from a study of CD8 T cells in ankylosing spondylitis. Germline CDR1 is SGHRS and CDR2 is YFSETQ. With 7 bases clipped from V and 1 base from J, the junction kept 4 bases outside the gene matches. This CDR3 is 13 amino acids long. TCRdb reanalysed the 5' RACE reads using MiXCR and keeps one entry per CDR3 protein. The sample carries more than 650,000 distinct CDR3 sequences, roughly 12% recorded once. Study-wide results and limits: A TCR beta motif of about 8 highly homologous variants seemed to mark ankylosing spondylitis blood.

Many counts were recorded for this clonotype. The antigen remains unidentified. V is TRBV5-1 and J is TRBJ1-1; 7 bases line up with TRBD1. Sequenced input: blood, either unsorted or a sorted T cell fraction (not recorded which). The sequence came from a male donor with ankylosing spondylitis. CDR3 nucleotides: TGCGCCAGCCGACAGGGAAAGAACACTGAAGCTTTCTTT. This encodes CASRQGKNTEAFF.